The rows below give T cell receptor beta chains drawn from one sample of a study of T cell repertoires in cytomegalovirus infection. TCRdb re-analysed the reads in MiXCR, keeping a single row per CDR3 protein. Of 110,000 to 150,000 distinct CDR3 sequences listed, 32% are singletons. Antigen specificity for these receptors is unknown. The specimen was CD8+ T cells from cultured PBMCs, collected from culture after CMV antigen stimulation. The source of these receptors is a human donor in good health (CMV status not recorded). Some clones in this sample may be carry-over from other donors' samples. Each CDR3 is given with its conserved first and last residue. A D gene is named only where the DNA matches it firmly. A row's size may be missing; if present it is once, few, many or a size class.

>TRBJ1-1|many|TRBV6-1|TRBD1
CATRYIQGAIDSNTEAFF
TGTGCCACCCGATATATACAGGGGGCCATAGACTCGAACACTGAAGCTTTCTTT
>TRBJ2-1|NA|TRBV11-2|TRBD2
CASSVGGLAGVRYEQFF
TGTGCCAGCAGCGTAGGGGGACTAGCGGGGGTTCGATATGAGCAGTTCTTC
>TRBJ2-5|NA|TRBV7-1|TRBD1
CASSTRTGDETQYF
TGTGCCAGCAGCACTCGGACAGGGGACGAGACCCAGTACTTC
>TRBJ1-1|NA|TRBV5-4|TRBD1
CASSLGTGTGNTEAFF
TGTGCCAGCAGCTTGGGGACCGGGACAGGGAACACTGAAGCTTTCTTT
>TRBJ2-3|NA|TRBV2|TRBD1
CASGTGLDTQYF
TGTGCCAGCGGGACAGGGCTGGATACGCAGTATTTT
>TRBJ2-2|few|TRBV7-7|TRBD1
CASSFTGAGELFF
TGTGCCAGCAGTTTTACAGGGGCCGGGGAGCTGTTTTTT
>TRBJ2-1|NA|TRBV4-2|NA
CASSQGTQGINNEQFF
TGTGCCAGCAGCCAAGGGACTCAGGGCATCAACAATGAGCAGTTCTTC
>TRBJ1-1|few|TRBV12-3/TRBV12-4|TRBD1
CASRTGADTEAFF
TGTGCCAGCAGGACAGGGGCGGACACTGAAGCTTTCTTT
>TRBJ1-2|NA|TRBV12-3/TRBV12-4|NA
CASSFNPDGYTF
TGTGCCAGCAGTTTTAATCCGGATGGCTACACCTTC
>TRBJ1-1|few|TRBV11-2|NA
CASSSPPGGPEAFF
TGTGCCAGCAGCTCCCCTCCGGGGGGCCCTGAAGCTTTCTTT
>TRBJ2-3|few|TRBV7-9|TRBD2
CASSTGGVGEDTQYF
TGTGCCAGCAGCACTGGGGGGGTTGGCGAGGATACGCAGTATTTT
>TRBJ2-1|few|TRBV7-6|NA
CASSLQGQVMGNEQFF
TGTGCCAGCAGCTTACAGGGCCAGGTCATGGGCAATGAGCAGTTCTTC
>TRBJ1-1|NA|TRBV19|NA
CASSIRAMNTEAFF
TGTGCCAGTAGTATTCGGGCTATGAACACTGAAGCTTTCTTT
>TRBJ2-7|many|TRBV7-2|TRBD2
CASSLSGGRDEQYF
TGTGCCAGCAGCTTAAGCGGGGGGCGGGACGAGCAGTACTTC
>TRBJ2-2|few|TRBV7-9|NA
CASTPRSRSNTGELFF
TGTGCCAGCACCCCACGTAGTAGGTCGAACACCGGGGAGCTGTTTTTT
>TRBJ2-1|NA|TRBV19|NA
CASSIGQGLLTGEQFF
TGTGCCAGTAGTATCGGCCAGGGGCTCTTAACGGGTGAGCAGTTCTTC
>TRBJ2-3|many|TRBV7-2|NA
CASSLNGGSSTDTQYF
TGTGCCAGCAGCTTAAACGGCGGGTCCAGCACAGATACGCAGTATTTT
>TRBJ2-2|many|TRBV2|NA
CASSQAQGPHTGELFF
TGTGCCAGCAGCCAAGCTCAGGGGCCACACACCGGGGAGCTGTTTTTT
>TRBJ2-5|many|TRBV7-7|TRBD2
CASSLFSGGEETQYF
TGTGCCAGCAGCTTATTTAGCGGGGGAGAAGAGACCCAGTACTTC
>TRBJ2-5|many|TRBV11-2|NA
CASSLGAGETQYF
TGTGCCAGCAGCCTGGGGGCAGGAGAGACCCAGTACTTC